This T cell receptor beta chain was observed in a study of post-analysis software for immune sequencing data. Study-level information: Included among the disease courses, which were recorded for the cohort, were relapsing-remitting, secondary progressive and progressive-relapsing multiple sclerosis. Study results and limitations: In multiple sclerosis, normalized Chao1 diversity was significantly below that of controls. By F measure, samples from a shared preparation batch strongly co-clustered. TRBV5-6, TRBV5-1 and TRBV20-1 were among four or five TRBV segments more frequent in patients than controls.

The authors incorporated unique molecular identifiers into the TCR beta cDNA libraries. T cells, 1 to 10 million of them, yielded some 540,000 cDNA molecules. Each CDR3 protein is one row after TCRdb ran MiXCR on the PCR reads. The data contain 450,000 or so distinct CDR3 sequences, roughly 45% of them seen just once; the ten biggest clones take up about 12%. Concerning this clonotype itself: Its antigen is unidentified.

V was pared by 2 bases and J by 5 bases, with 10 bases between. From germline, CDR1 is SGHTA and CDR2 FQGNSA. This CDR3 region has 14 residues. The sequencing input was blood. The genes are TRBV7-2 and TRBJ1-5; TRBD1 is a possible D gene (5 bases). This TCR derives from a girl aged 5-17 years with multiple sclerosis. CDR3: CASSLMQGHQPQHF. CDR3 in DNA: TGTGCCAGCAGCTTAATGCAGGGACATCAGCCCCAGCATTTT.